Here is one T cell receptor beta chain with its context. Its antigen is still unknown. V lost 1 base and J lost 4, with 13 bases in between. CDR1 is LNHDA, CDR2 SQIVND, per germline (reference sequence). This CDR3 contains 15 residues. Blood samples were obtained at baseline, cycle 4 day 1, and cycle 7 day 1. The table came from immunoSEQ multiplex PCR; TCRdb's copy has only in-frame clones and leaves some out. The table shows 60,000 to 85,000 clones, with about 92% occurring only once. The data are from a study of OX40 agonist ivuxolimab in advanced cancers. General study points: Some nonresponders additionally presented with little normalized T-cell clonal expansion. Fewer expanded clones were found on average in CD4+ than in CD8+ T cells.

This specimen was CD4+ or CD8+ T cells sorted from blood, taken in a trial of the OX40 agonist ivuxolimab. The chain couples TRBV19 to TRBJ1-1; D call uncertain. This receptor was obtained from an adult with an advanced solid tumor such as melanoma, head and neck, liver or kidney cancer. CDR3 region: CASSIGYEGRTEAFF. The CDR3 DNA sequence: TGTGCCAGTAGTATAGGGTATGAGGGCCGCACTGAAGCTTTCTTT.